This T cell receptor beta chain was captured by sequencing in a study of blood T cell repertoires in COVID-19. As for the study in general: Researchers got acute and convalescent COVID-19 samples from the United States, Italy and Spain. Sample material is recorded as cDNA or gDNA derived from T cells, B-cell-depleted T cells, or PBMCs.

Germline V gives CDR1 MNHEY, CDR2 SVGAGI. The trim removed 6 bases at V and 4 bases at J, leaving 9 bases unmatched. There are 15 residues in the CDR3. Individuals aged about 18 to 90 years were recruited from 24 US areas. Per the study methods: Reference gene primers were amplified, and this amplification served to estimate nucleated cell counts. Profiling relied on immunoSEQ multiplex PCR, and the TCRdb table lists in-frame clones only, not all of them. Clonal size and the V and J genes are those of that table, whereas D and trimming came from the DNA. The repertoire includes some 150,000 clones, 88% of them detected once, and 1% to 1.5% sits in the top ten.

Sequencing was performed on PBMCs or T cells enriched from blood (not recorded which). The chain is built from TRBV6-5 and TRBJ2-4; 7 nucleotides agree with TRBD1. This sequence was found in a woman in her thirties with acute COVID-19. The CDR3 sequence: CASSANTGDKNIQYF. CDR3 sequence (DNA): TGTGCCAGCAGCGCCAATACAGGGGATAAAAACATTCAGTACTTC.